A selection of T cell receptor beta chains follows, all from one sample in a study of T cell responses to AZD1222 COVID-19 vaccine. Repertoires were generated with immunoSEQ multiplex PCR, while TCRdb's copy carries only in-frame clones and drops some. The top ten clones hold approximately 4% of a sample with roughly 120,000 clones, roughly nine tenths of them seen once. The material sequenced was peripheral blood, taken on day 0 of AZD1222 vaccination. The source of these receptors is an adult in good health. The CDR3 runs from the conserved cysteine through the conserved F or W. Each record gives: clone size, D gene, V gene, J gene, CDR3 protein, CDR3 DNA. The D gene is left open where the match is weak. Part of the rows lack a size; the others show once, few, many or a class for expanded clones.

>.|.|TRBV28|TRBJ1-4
CASRKGANEKLFF
TGTGCCAGCAGAAAGGGCGCGAATGAAAAACTGTTTTTT
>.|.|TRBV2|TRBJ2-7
CASSKDNSYEQYF
TGTGCCAGCAGTAAGGACAACTCCTACGAGCAGTACTTC
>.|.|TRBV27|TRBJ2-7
CASSPYITYEQYF
TGTGCCAGCAGTCCTTACATAACCTACGAGCAGTACTTC
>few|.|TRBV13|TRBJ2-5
CASSQGRYQETQYF
TGTGCCAGCAGCCAAGGGCGGTACCAAGAGACCCAGTACTTC
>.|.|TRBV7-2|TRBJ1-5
CASSLRGDQPQHF
TGTGCCAGCAGCTTAAGGGGGGATCAGCCCCAGCATTTT
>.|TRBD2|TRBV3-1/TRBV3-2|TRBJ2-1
CASSLLAGEQFF
TGTGCCAGCAGCCTTTTAGCGGGTGAGCAGTTCTTC
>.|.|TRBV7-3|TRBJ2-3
CASSPAADLRTDTQYF
TGTGCCAGCAGCCCCGCTGCGGACCTTCGAACAGATACGCAGTATTTT
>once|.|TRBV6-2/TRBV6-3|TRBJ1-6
CASSYQGRRAPLHF
TGTGCCAGCAGTTATCAGGGGCGCCGGGCACCCCTCCACTTT
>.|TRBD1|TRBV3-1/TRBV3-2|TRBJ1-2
CASSLRAGTGGFGYGYTF
TGTGCCAGCAGCCTCCGCGCGGGGACAGGGGGCTTTGGCTATGGCTACACCTTC
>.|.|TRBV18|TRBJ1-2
CASSPPRPGLGYTF
TGTGCCAGCTCACCCCCTCGTCCGGGGTTGGGCTACACCTTC
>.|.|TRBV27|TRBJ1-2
CASSFPHRDTKDYGYTF
TGTGCCAGCAGTTTTCCCCACCGGGACACTAAGGACTATGGCTACACCTTC
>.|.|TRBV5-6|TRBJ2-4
CASNLYRGLLAKNIQYF
TGTGCCAGCAACCTTTACAGGGGACTACTAGCCAAAAACATTCAGTACTTC
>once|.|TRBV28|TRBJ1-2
CASSTMVYGYTF
TGTGCCAGCTCAACGATGGTCTATGGCTACACCTTC
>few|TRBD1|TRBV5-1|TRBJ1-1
CASSGGQGGTEAFF
TGCGCCAGCAGCGGAGGACAGGGGGGCACTGAAGCTTTCTTT
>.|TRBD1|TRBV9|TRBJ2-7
CASSAGTGNTYEQYF
TGTGCCAGCAGCGCCGGGACAGGCAATACCTACGAGCAGTACTTC
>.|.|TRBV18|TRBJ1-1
CASSPGRTEAFF
TGTGCCAGCTCACCAGGACGTACTGAAGCTTTCTTT
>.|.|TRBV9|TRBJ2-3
CASNLERIQDTQYF
TGTGCCAGCAACCTAGAAAGGATCCAAGATACGCAGTATTTT
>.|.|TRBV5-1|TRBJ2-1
CASSLGGGVNEQFF
TGCGCCAGCAGCTTGGGTGGAGGGGTTAATGAGCAGTTCTTC
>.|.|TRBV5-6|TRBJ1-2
CASSLGNGDGYTF
TGTGCCAGCAGCTTGGGTAACGGGGACGGCTACACCTTC
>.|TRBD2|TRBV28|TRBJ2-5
CASSSSGVAGVSETQYF
TGTGCCAGCAGTTCCTCCGGGGTAGCGGGAGTGTCAGAGACCCAGTACTTC
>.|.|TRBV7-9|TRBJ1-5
CASSLTGGSNQPQHF
TGTGCCAGCAGCTTAACCGGGGGGAGCAATCAGCCCCAGCATTTT
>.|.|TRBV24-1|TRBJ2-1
CATSDEDWKGEQFF
TGTGCCACCAGTGATGAGGACTGGAAAGGTGAGCAGTTCTTC
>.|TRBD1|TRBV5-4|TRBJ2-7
CASSLSTGGTYEQYF
TGTGCCAGCAGCTTGAGTACAGGGGGGACCTACGAGCAGTACTTC
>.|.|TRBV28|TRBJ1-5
CASSSPADVSNQPQHF
TGTGCCAGCAGTTCACCCGCGGACGTTAGCAATCAGCCCCAGCATTTT
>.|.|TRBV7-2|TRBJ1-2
CASSLDGPRGYTF
TGTGCCAGCAGCCTCGACGGCCCTCGGGGCTACACCTTC
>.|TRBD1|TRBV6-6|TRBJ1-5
CASRRTGESQPQHF
TGTGCCAGCAGGAGGACAGGGGAGAGTCAGCCCCAGCATTTT
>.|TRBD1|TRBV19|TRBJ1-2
CASSLGPGQVSANYGYTF
TGTGCCAGTAGTCTGGGCCCGGGACAGGTTTCAGCTAACTATGGCTACACCTTC
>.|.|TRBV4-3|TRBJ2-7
CASSHNSIYGTSYYEQYF
TGCGCCAGCAGCCACAACTCAATATACGGGACCTCCTACTACGAGCAGTACTTC
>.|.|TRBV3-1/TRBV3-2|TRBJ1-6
CASSHGINSPLHF
TGTGCCAGCAGCCACGGGATAAATTCACCCCTCCACTTT
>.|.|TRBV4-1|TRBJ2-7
CASSQVVGRWYEQYF
TGCGCCAGCAGCCAAGTGGTAGGCAGGTGGTACGAGCAGTACTTC
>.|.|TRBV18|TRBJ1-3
CASSRNRQVSSGNTIYF
TGTGCCAGCTCACGGAATCGACAGGTCAGCTCTGGAAACACCATATATTTT
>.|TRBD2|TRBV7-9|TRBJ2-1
CASSLVGIRLAGPNEQFF
TGTGCCAGCAGCTTAGTGGGAATCAGACTAGCGGGTCCCAATGAGCAGTTCTTC
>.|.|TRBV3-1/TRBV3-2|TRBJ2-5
CASSQETAKETQYF
TGTGCCAGCAGCCAAGAAACAGCGAAAGAGACCCAGTACTTC
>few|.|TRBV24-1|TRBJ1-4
CATSGSTGGFEKLFF
TGTGCCACCAGTGGTTCGACAGGCGGATTTGAAAAACTGTTTTTT
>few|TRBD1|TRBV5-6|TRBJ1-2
CASSWGGDRELNYGYTF
TGTGCCAGCAGCTGGGGAGGCGACAGGGAGCTTAACTATGGCTACACCTTC
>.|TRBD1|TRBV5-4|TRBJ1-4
CASSLQGAVEKLFF
TGTGCCAGCAGCTTACAGGGGGCGGTGGAAAAACTGTTTTTT
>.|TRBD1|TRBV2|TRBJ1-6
CASSRQGNSPLHF
TGTGCCAGCAGTAGACAGGGCAATTCACCCCTCCACTTT
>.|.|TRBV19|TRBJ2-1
CASSIVDSPGVYEQFF
TGTGCCAGTAGTATAGTCGACAGCCCGGGGGTATATGAGCAGTTCTTC
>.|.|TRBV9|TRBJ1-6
CASSVGVSAYNSPLHF
TGTGCCAGCAGCGTAGGGGTGAGCGCCTATAATTCACCCCTCCACTTT
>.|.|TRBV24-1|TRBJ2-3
CATSGTVALGDTQYF
TGTGCCACCAGTGGAACGGTGGCCCTGGGAGATACGCAGTATTTT
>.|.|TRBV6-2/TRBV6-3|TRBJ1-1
CASSYSIWGQPSVTEAFF
TGTGCCAGCAGTTACTCGATCTGGGGGCAGCCCTCGGTCACTGAAGCTTTCTTT
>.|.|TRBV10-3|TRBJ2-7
CAISESSGGAGEQYF
TGTGCCATCAGTGAGTCTTCAGGGGGAGCGGGCGAGCAGTACTTC
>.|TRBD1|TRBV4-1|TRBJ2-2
CASSHPTGTGELFF
TGCGCCAGCAGCCACCCGACAGGGACCGGGGAGCTGTTTTTT